The entry below gives a single T cell receptor beta chain sequence along with its context. Sequencing used immunoSEQ multiplex PCR; TCRdb keeps in-frame clones, though not all of them. Altogether fewer than 75,000 clones are present, about 95% being singletons, with the ten largest covering approximately 3.4%. This sample is drawn from a study of cytomegalovirus exposure and HLA in healthy donors. The V gene's germline CDR1 is ENHRY and CDR2 SYGVKD. The CDR3 has 11 residues. Trimming shortened V by 8 bases and J by 3 bases, and 8 bases separated the two germline ends. This receptor was taken from a man aged 18 to 30 in good health and CMV-seronegative. The chain recombines TRBV10-3 with TRBJ2-7, with D perhaps matching TRBD1 (5 bases). Sample: PBMCs. CDR3 nucleotides: TGTGCCATCCAGGGTAACTACGAGCAGTACTTC. Amino acid sequence: CAIQGNYEQYF.